The present T cell receptor beta chain was sequenced within a study of a mutant IDH1 vaccine in newly diagnosed glioma. Across the study: Of the patients given treatment, approximately 60% were male and approximately 40% were female, and a mean age of around 38 years was recorded.

With regard to this clone: Its antigen is not identified.

The protocol was immunoSEQ multiplex PCR, while the TCRdb copy is restricted to in-frame clones and leaves out a portion. This sample has about 69,000 clones, with approximately 86% found just once. Germline V gives CDR1 MRHNA, CDR2 SNTAGT. Trimming cost V 5 bases and J 0 bases, with 17 bases left between them. The CDR3 sequence is 17 residues long. Noted time point: week 35, safety follow-up. Doses consisted of 300 ug of mutant IDH1 20-mer peptide each, paired with topical imiquimod. The sequences come from PBMCs, collected from a glioma patient whose treatment included an IDH1 peptide vaccine. This rearrangement joins TRBV6-4 to TRBJ2-1; D possibly corresponds to TRBD1 (6 bases). This sequence was found in a man younger than 40 with glioma. In nucleotides, the CDR3 is TGTGCCAGCAGTCCGCGGACAGTCCTTAGCTCCTACAATGAGCAGTTCTTC. Its protein is CASSPRTVLSSYNEQFF.